Below, 32 T cell receptor beta chains from the same sample are listed, as sequenced in a study of CD8 T cells in Susac syndrome. Reverse transcription of 0.5 to 1 ug RNA was carried out with random hexamers. In TCRdb, the immunoSEQ multiplex PCR reads were re-called with MiXCR into one record per CDR3 protein. The sample shows approximately 190,000 distinct CDR3 sequences, around 95% of them seen only once. The sample taken for sequencing was CD4+ T cells from PBMCs. The source is a human donor with Susac syndrome.

The chain joins TRBV19 to TRBJ1-1; 8 bases fit TRBD1. The CDR3 is 14 amino acids. J lost 3 bases, V lost 3 bases, and 3 bases had no gene match. CDR1 and CDR2 from the germline V gene are LNHDA and SQIVND (reference sequence). CDR3 protein: CASSIQGADTEAFF. In DNA, the CDR3 is TGTGCCAGTAGTATCCAGGGGGCTGACACTGAAGCTTTCTTT. Full variable domain (missing parts from reference TRBV19 and TRBJ1-1): DGGITQSPKYLFRKEGQNVTLSCEQNLNHDAMYWYRQDPGQGLRLIYYSQIVNDFQKGDIAEGYSVSREKKESFPLTVTSAQKNPTAFYLCASSIQGADTEAFFGQGTRLTVV.

The rearrangement uses TRBV7-2 and TRBJ2-2, with D possibly matching TRBD2 (5 bases). Per germline, CDR1 SGHTA and CDR2 FQGNSA. The CDR3 spans 13 residues. The V and J ends lost 4 bases and 5 bases respectively, with 8 bases between them. CDR3 loop: CASSSGRTGELFF. The CDR3 DNA reads TGTGCCAGCAGCTCGGGAAGAACCGGGGAGCTGTTTTTT. The entire variable domain, with the rest obtained from reference TRBV7-2 and TRBJ2-2, is as follows: GAGVSQSPSNKVTEKGKDVELRCDPISGHTALYWYRQSLGQGLEFLIYFQGNSAPDKSGLPSDRFSAERTGGSVSTLTIQRTQQEDSAVYLCASSSGRTGELFFGEGSRLTVL.

The genes are TRBV12-3 or TRBV12-4 and TRBJ2-2, with D possibly matching TRBD1 (5 bases). Trimming stripped 5 bases from V and 6 bases from J, with 10 bases between. The CDR3 covers 13 residues. The CDR3 nucleotides are TGTGCCAGCAGTCCTCAGGGATCCGGGGAGCTGTTTTTT. Its translation is CASSPQGSGELFF.

The CDR3 DNA sequence: TGCAGTGCCCCGGACAGAACTGGGGCCAACGTCCTGACTTTC. Protein: CSAPDRTGANVLTF. This chain joins TRBV20-1 and TRBJ2-6, with D maybe TRBD1 (6 bases). This CDR3 comprises 14 residues. Germline V gene sequence: CDR1 DFQATT, CDR2 SNEGSKA (reference sequence). Trimming removed 6 bases at V and 2 bases at J, with 11 bases between.

This chain uses TRBV18 with TRBJ2-2; 7 nucleotides match TRBD2. The junction had 3 bases not matched to a gene; V was cut back by 3 bases and J by 2 bases. Germline CDR1 and CDR2: KGHSH and LQKENI. This CDR3 has 15 residues. The CDR3: CASSPLAANTGELFF. CDR3 nucleotides: TGTGCCAGCTCACCGCTAGCGGCTAACACCGGGGAGCTGTTTTTT.

The chain links TRBV15 to TRBJ2-1; 8 bases match TRBD2. V trimming: 8 bases; J trimming: 6 bases; junction bases outside the gene matches: 6. Germline V gene sequence: CDR1 LNHNV, CDR2 YYDKDF (reference sequence). The CDR3 spans 13 residues. CDR3 residues: CATRRGGINEQFF. In DNA, the CDR3 is TGTGCCACCCGTCGGGGGGGCATCAATGAGCAGTTCTTC. Based on the CDR3 plus reference TRBV15 and TRBJ2-1, the full variable domain is DAMVIQNPRYQVTQFGKPVTLSCSQTLNHNVMYWYQQKSSQAPKLLFHYYDKDFNNEADTPDNFQSRRPNTSFCFLDIRSPGLGDTAMYLCATRRGGINEQFFGPGTRLTVL.

The chain combines TRBV27 with TRBJ2-7, with 7 bases identical to TRBD2. The CDR3 length is 13 residues. The J segment lost 1 base and the V segment lost 8 bases, leaving 5 bases of the junction unmatched. Germline CDR1 is MNHEY and CDR2 is SMNVEV (reference sequence). CDR3 DNA sequence: TGTGCCAGCCGGAGCGGGGCTTCCTACGAGCAGTACTTC. It specifies CASRSGASYEQYF.

This chain joins TRBV4-1 and TRBJ1-1; D is unclear. V gave up 3 bases and J gave up 7 bases, with 15 bases separating them. CDR3 length equals 14 residues. Germline loops: CDR1 MGHRA, CDR2 YSYEKL. In nucleotides, the CDR3 is TGCGCCAGCAGCCACCCCCTCTGGGCCCTTGAAGCTTTCTTT. This encodes CASSHPLWALEAFF.

The rearrangement links TRBV29-1 to TRBJ1-1; D unresolved. Deletions cut 4 bases from V and 0 bases from J, with 9 bases between. Per the germline V gene, CDR1 is SQVTM and CDR2 is ANQGSEA. The CDR3 spans 13 residues. The CDR3 loop reads CSVVGSVNTEAFF. CDR3 in DNA: TGCAGCGTTGTGGGGTCCGTGAACACTGAAGCTTTCTTT.

This chain uses TRBV30 with TRBJ2-6, with D uncertain. V was shortened by 4 bases and J by 0 bases, with 10 bases between the two germline ends. The CDR3 contains 15 residues. Germline V gene data show CDR1 as GTSNPN and CDR2 as SVGIG (reference sequence). In nucleotides, the CDR3 is TGTGCCTGGACTCCAGGCTCCTCTGGGGCCAACGTCCTGACTTTC. Protein product: CAWTPGSSGANVLTF.

CDR3 residues: CASSMNSNTEAFF. In DNA, the CDR3 is TGTGCCAGTAGTATGAACAGTAACACTGAAGCTTTCTTT. The rearrangement joins TRBV19 to TRBJ1-1, with D uncertain. The CDR3 is 13 residues long. V lost 3 bases, J lost 2 bases, and 7 bases lay in between. The germline V gene has CDR1 LNHDA and CDR2 SQIVND (reference sequence).

This clonotype was seen only once. The V and J genes are TRBV16 and TRBJ1-5; 7 nucleotides match TRBD1. V was pared by 0 bases and J by 7 bases, with 6 bases of the junction left unmatched. This CDR3 spans 15 amino acids. Germline loops: CDR1 KGHSY, CDR2 FQNENV. CDR3 in amino acids: CASSQSTAGGQPQHF. The CDR3 bases are TGTGCCAGCAGCCAATCGACGGCAGGGGGACAGCCCCAGCATTTT.

The chain carries TRBV7-2 and TRBJ1-2; 7 nucleotides align to TRBD1. The germline CDR1 and CDR2 sequences are SGHTA and FQGNSA. J gave up 5 bases and V 1 base, and 4 bases lay outside the gene matches. The CDR3 length is 14 residues. CDR3 protein: CASSLGQGRYGYTF. DNA of the CDR3: TGTGCCAGCAGCTTAGGACAGGGTAGATATGGCTACACCTTC.

The V gene is TRBV7-6, the J gene TRBJ2-3; D is tentatively TRBD1 or TRBD2 (5 bases each). Trimming removed 0 bases at V and 4 bases at J, with 5 bases between. The CDR3 contains 13 residues. Per germline, CDR1 SGHVS and CDR2 FNYEAQ. As DNA, the CDR3 is TGTGCCAGCAGCTTAGCGGGACCAGATACGCAGTATTTT. Residues: CASSLAGPDTQYF. The full variable domain, with the rest looked up from reference TRBV7-6 and TRBJ2-3, is GAGVSQSPRYKVTKRGQDVALRCDPISGHVSLYWYRQALGQGPEFLTYFNYEAQQDKSGLPNDRFSAERPEGSISTLTIQRTEQRDSAMYRCASSLAGPDTQYFGPGTRLTVL.

The chain uses TRBV18 and TRBJ2-6; D remains ambiguous. The CDR3 sequence is 18 residues long. In germline, CDR1 is KGHSH, CDR2 LQKENI. V was pared by 1 base and J by 3 bases, with 16 bases between. CDR3 in DNA: TGTGCCAGCTCACCACTTTTCCTACTGGAGTATGGGGCCAACGTCCTGACTTTC. Translated, it gives CASSPLFLLEYGANVLTF.

This chain links TRBV18 with TRBJ2-5, with TRBD1 matching 7 bases. V lost 3 bases to trimming and J lost 2 bases; unmatched junction nucleotides: 9. This CDR3 comprises 16 residues. Germline V gene data show CDR1 as KGHSH and CDR2 as LQKENI. The DNA of the CDR3 is TGTGCCAGCTCACCGCCGTACGGGACAGAACAAGAGACCCAGTACTTC. Amino acid sequence: CASSPPYGTEQETQYF.

The V call is TRBV30, the J call TRBJ1-5, with D tentatively TRBD1 (6 bases). Germline values: CDR1 GTSNPN, CDR2 SVGIG (reference sequence). This CDR3 is built from 12 residues. V was shortened by 5 bases and J by 7 bases, with 12 bases between the two germline ends. CDR3 nucleotide sequence: TGTGCCTGGGGACAAAGGGGGCAGCCCCAGCATTTT. This sequence encodes CAWGQRGQPQHF.

CDR3 in DNA: TGTGCCAGCAGCGGGGGGGCCCGTCGGATTCAGTACTTC. Its protein is CASSGGARRIQYF. V usage is TRBV5-4 and J usage is TRBJ2-4, with a weak D call TRBD2 (7 bases). Germline V lookup: CDR1 SGHNT, CDR2 YYREEE (reference sequence). V lost 4 bases, J lost 10 bases, and 15 bases lay in between. The CDR3 sequence is 13 residues long.

The chain couples TRBV20-1 to TRBJ2-7, with 10 nucleotides matching TRBD1. This CDR3 region has 15 residues. The germline CDR1 and CDR2 sequences are DFQATT and SNEGSKA (reference sequence). J was trimmed by 4 bases and V by 6 bases; bases with no gene match: 12. The CDR3 here is CSAQDRDRGNYEQYF. CDR3 bases: TGCAGTGCCCAGGACCGGGACAGGGGTAATTACGAGCAGTACTTC.

The chain recombines TRBV20-1 with TRBJ1-5; weak D call: TRBD1 (5 bases). CDR1 is DFQATT and CDR2 is SNEGSKA in the germline V gene (reference sequence). The CDR3 contains 12 residues. V was trimmed by 6 bases and J by 7 bases, leaving 13 bases between them. The CDR3 DNA reads TGCAGTGCGGGGGTAGGGCCACAGCCCCAGCATTTT. This codes for CSAGVGPQPQHF.

The J gene is TRBJ2-7, the V gene TRBV20-1; D remains unclear. The CDR3 totals 11 residues. The germline gives CDR1 DFQATT, CDR2 SNEGSKA (reference sequence). V was cut by 3 bases and J by 3 bases, with 6 bases left in between. The CDR3 here is CSASRVYEQYF. For the CDR3, the DNA is TGCAGTGCTAGTCGGGTCTACGAGCAGTACTTC.

This clonotype has a handful of counts. This CDR3 is CASSPGGSQETQYF. CDR3 sequence (DNA): TGTGCCAGCTCACCAGGAGGGAGTCAAGAGACCCAGTACTTC. The chain couples TRBV18 to TRBJ2-5; a possible D gene is TRBD2 (6 bases). V lost 2 bases and J lost 2, with 9 bases in between. The CDR3 length is 14 residues. Germline V CDR1 and CDR2: KGHSH, LQKENI. Combining the CDR3 with reference TRBV18 and TRBJ2-5 gives the whole variable domain NAGVMQNPRHLVRRRGQEARLRCSPMKGHSHVYWYRQLPEEGLKFMVYLQKENIIDESGMPKERFSAEFPKEGPSILRIQQVVRGDSAAYFCASSPGGSQETQYFGPGTRLLVL.

The chain uses TRBV30 and TRBJ1-1, with D possibly being TRBD1 (5 bases). Between the trimmed V and J ends, which lost 0 bases and 5 bases, there was a span of 19 bases. Germline CDR1 GTSNPN, CDR2 SVGIG (reference sequence). The CDR3 covers 16 residues. The CDR3 sequence is CAWSVRRVGFETEAFF. The CDR3 bases are TGTGCCTGGAGTGTACGCAGGGTAGGGTTCGAGACTGAAGCTTTCTTT.

The chain uses TRBV5-1 and TRBJ2-3; no definite D call. CDR3 length equals 11 residues. CDR1 and CDR2 (germline): SGHRS, YFSETQ. V lost 3 bases and J lost 8, with 7 bases in between. DNA of the CDR3: TGCGCCAGCAGCTCGAACGGTACGCAGTATTTT. Translated: CASSSNGTQYF.

CDR3 sequence reads: CSARNIAGAYTDTQYF. CDR3 DNA sequence: TGCAGTGCTCGGAACATAGCGGGGGCCTACACAGATACGCAGTATTTT. The chain links TRBV20-1 to TRBJ2-3; 9 nucleotides agree with TRBD2. The CDR3 is 16 amino acids. V dropped 5 bases and J dropped 2; count of bases not matched to a gene: 11. Germline V gives CDR1 DFQATT, CDR2 SNEGSKA (reference sequence).

J is TRBJ2-3 and V is TRBV12-3 or TRBV12-4; 7 nucleotides line up with TRBD2. This CDR3 is 15 amino acids long. The ends lost 0 bases at V and 0 bases at J; junction bases unmatched: 0. The CDR3 sequence: CASSLAGGSTDTQYF. The CDR3 region has the DNA TGTGCCAGCAGTTTAGCGGGGGGGAGCACAGATACGCAGTATTTT.

V usage is TRBV19 and J usage is TRBJ2-5; D is perhaps TRBD2 (5 bases). V lost 8 bases, J lost 5 bases, and 15 bases lay in between. Per germline, CDR1 LNHDA and CDR2 SQIVND (reference sequence). This CDR3 comprises 13 residues. CDR3 loop: CASAWARGETQYF. The CDR3 bases are TGTGCCAGTGCTTGGGCTCGGGGTGAGACCCAGTACTTC. Supplemented by reference TRBV19 and TRBJ2-5, the full variable domain reads DGGITQSPKYLFRKEGQNVTLSCEQNLNHDAMYWYRQDPGQGLRLIYYSQIVNDFQKGDIAEGYSVSREKKESFPLTVTSAQKNPTAFYLCASAWARGETQYFGPGTRLLVL.

The J gene is TRBJ2-1, the V gene TRBV30, with a weak D call TRBD1 (6 bases). The CDR3 runs 14 residues. Per germline, CDR1 GTSNPN and CDR2 SVGIG (reference sequence). Trimming pared 0 bases from V and 8 bases from J, leaving 14 bases between. CDR3 DNA sequence: TGTGCCTGGAGTGTAGGACAGCTATTCCATGAGCAGTTCTTC. This codes for CAWSVGQLFHEQFF.

This clonotype was detected once. The rearrangement joins TRBV6-5 to TRBJ1-2; no clear D. The germline V and J ends were trimmed by 6 bases and 8 bases, with 16 bases remaining between them. The CDR3 contains 13 residues. Looked up from germline, CDR1 is MNHEY and CDR2 is SVGAGI. CDR3 sequence (DNA): TGTGCCAGCAGCCCACCAGGAGGCCGGGGCTACACCTTC. It yields the protein CASSPPGGRGYTF.

The chain links TRBV12-3 or TRBV12-4 to TRBJ2-3, with TRBD2 matching 10 bases. This CDR3 spans 14 amino acids. J lost 10 bases, V lost 4 bases, and 8 bases had no gene match. The CDR3 DNA follows: TGTGCCAGCAGTTCCGCCGCAGGACTAGCGGCGCAGTATTTT. It encodes CASSSAAGLAAQYF.

This chain connects TRBV20-1 to TRBJ2-1; tentatively, D is TRBD2 (5 bases). Germline V gives CDR1 DFQATT, CDR2 SNEGSKA (reference sequence). V lost 5 bases, J lost 10 bases, and 12 bases lay in between. The CDR3 loop spans 11 amino acids. The CDR3 sequence: CSASGVVEQFF. CDR3 DNA sequence: TGCAGTGCTTCCGGGGTTGTGGAGCAGTTCTTC.

The chain joins TRBV20-1 to TRBJ1-5; no clear D. V was clipped by 0 bases and J by 5 bases, with 11 bases between them. The CDR3 covers 14 residues. The germline gives CDR1 DFQATT, CDR2 SNEGSKA (reference sequence). In nucleotides, the CDR3 is TGCAGTGCTAGAGATAAGATTAGGGATCAGCCCCAGCATTTT. Protein product: CSARDKIRDQPQHF.